The rows below give T cell receptor beta chains drawn from one sample of a study of cytomegalovirus exposure and HLA in healthy donors. Sequenced by immunoSEQ multiplex PCR; TCRdb stores in-frame clones only, minus some. The repertoire holds fewer than 150,000 clones, around two thirds seen once, with about 7.8% in the top ten. Sequencing was done on a sample of PBMCs. Receptors were obtained from a woman in her thirties or forties in good health and CMV-seropositive. The CDR3 runs from the conserved cysteine through the conserved F or W. D genes are given only for firm matches. Rows give clone size only sometimes, using once, few, many, or a class for an expanded clone.

TRBJ2-3 TRBV5-4 TRBD2 once TGTGCCAGCAGATCCATAGCGGGGGTTCTCATTACGCAGTATTTT CASRSIAGVLITQYF
TRBJ1-5 TRBV18 . . TGTGCCAGCTCACCAATCGCGGATCAGCCCCAGCATTTT CASSPIADQPQHF
TRBJ2-1 TRBV9 . . TGTGCCAGCAGCGTAGTAACGGGAAATGAGCAGTTCTTC CASSVVTGNEQFF
TRBJ2-7 TRBV7-8 . . TGTGCCAGCAGCTCCGGACTCCTTTCCTACGAGCAGTACTTC CASSSGLLSYEQYF
TRBJ2-3 TRBV13 TRBD1 . TGTGCCAGCAGCTCCACTCCGGGACAGGGAATCACAGATACGCAGTATTTT CASSSTPGQGITDTQYF
TRBJ2-5 TRBV9 . . TGTGCCAGCAGCGTAGCCCCAGCGGACCAAGAGACCCAGTACTTC CASSVAPADQETQYF
TRBJ1-1 TRBV7-9 . . TGTGCCAGCTGTACAGAGAACACTGAAGCTTTCTTT CASCTENTEAFF
TRBJ1-5 TRBV7-2 . . TGTGCCAGCAGCTTAAGGTCAGGGGACGATCAGCCCCAGCATTTT CASSLRSGDDQPQHF
TRBJ2-7 TRBV7-9 . few TGTGCCAGCAGCTTTGGCGCCGGGAGCTCCTACGAGCAGTACTTC CASSFGAGSSYEQYF
TRBJ2-7 TRBV7-2 TRBD2 . TGTGCCAGCAGCTTAGGAGCTAGCGGGGGACGTGAGCAGTACTTC CASSLGASGGREQYF
TRBJ1-5 TRBV19 . . TGTGCCAGTAGTATAGATGGCCCCGGGGGTCAGCCCCAGCATTTT CASSIDGPGGQPQHF
TRBJ1-2 TRBV4-1 TRBD1 . TGCGCCAGCAGCCAAACCGGGACAGGTAACACCTTCGGCTACACCTTC CASSQTGTGNTFGYTF
TRBJ2-5 TRBV5-6 . . TGTGCCCGCACCTCTTCCGAGACCCAGTACTTC CARTSSETQYF
TRBJ1-1 TRBV6-6 TRBD1 . TGTGCCAGCAGTAGACAGGGGACCGCGGGAACTGAAGCTTTCTTT CASSRQGTAGTEAFF
TRBJ1-5 TRBV7-2 TRBD1 . TGTGCCAGCAGCTCCGGACAGGGAGGTTTCTTTCCCCAGCATTTT CASSSGQGGFFPQHF
TRBJ2-7 TRBV7-9 . few TGTGCCAGCAGCCCCGGCACAGACACCTACGAGCAGTACTTC CASSPGTDTYEQYF
TRBJ2-1 TRBV5-4 TRBD1 . TGTGCCAGCAGCCCGTCGGACAGGGTTCAGAATGAGCAGTTCTTC CASSPSDRVQNEQFF
TRBJ1-6 TRBV21-1 . . TGTGCCAGCAGCACTGGACAGGTTAATTCACCCCTCCACTTT CASSTGQVNSPLHF